This is a list of T cell receptor beta chains from one sample in a study of human T cells and chemical hapten exposure. TCRdb analysed the RACE reads with MiXCR anew, one entry per CDR3 protein. This table holds 270,000 or so distinct CDR3 sequences, almost 8% found once. The sample consisted of whole blood, taken in connection with sensitization to the hapten diphenylcyclopropenone (DPC). The receptor source for this set is a man younger than 30 with alopecia areata. Some clones in this sample may be carry-over from other donors' samples. The CDR3 runs from the conserved cysteine through the conserved F or W. A D gene is named only where the DNA matches it firmly. Expanded clones are given a class, and other clones once, few, many or no size at all.

clone_size j_call d_call v_call cdr3_aa cdr3_nt
- TRBJ2-2 - TRBV6-4 CASSEKGGTGELFF TGTGCCAGCAGTGAGAAGGGGGGCACCGGGGAGCTGTTTTTT
- TRBJ1-4 - TRBV28 CASSLLAEKLFF TGTGCCAGCAGTTTATTAGCTGAAAAACTGTTTTTT
many TRBJ2-7 - TRBV20-1 CSARDVGGAGEQYF TGCAGTGCTAGAGATGTGGGGGGGGCTGGCGAGCAGTACTTC
many TRBJ2-3 - TRBV6-2/TRBV6-3 CASGDTQYF TGTGCCAGCGGAGATACGCAGTATTTT
- TRBJ2-3 - TRBV5-1 CASAPPGHQSGDTQYF TGCGCCAGCGCCCCACCGGGACATCAATCCGGAGATACGCAGTATTTT
- TRBJ1-5 - TRBV12-3/TRBV12-4 CASVGRGGGNQPQHF TGTGCCAGCGTTGGACGGGGGGGCGGCAATCAGCCCCAGCATTTT
- TRBJ1-1 TRBD1 TRBV5-1 CASSLQGALGTEAFF TGCGCCAGCAGCTTGCAGGGGGCGCTTGGGACTGAAGCTTTCTTT
few TRBJ2-1 TRBD2 TRBV7-7 CASSSGLESYNEQFF TGTGCCAGCAGCTCTGGACTAGAATCCTACAATGAGCAGTTCTTC
few TRBJ1-1 TRBD1 TRBV20-1 CSAPMGQGTGNTEAFF TGCAGTGCTCCCATGGGACAGGGAACGGGGAACACTGAAGCTTTCTTT
- TRBJ2-5 - TRBV6-2/TRBV6-3 CASSYSGAQETQYF TGTGCCAGCAGTTACTCGGGGGCCCAAGAGACCCAGTACTTC
few TRBJ1-5 TRBD1 TRBV12-3/TRBV12-4 CASSLGAGGLSDQPQHF TGTGCCAGCAGTTTAGGAGCAGGGGGACTATCAGATCAGCCCCAGCATTTT
- TRBJ2-1 TRBD2 TRBV28 CASSYPRRLAGGPPRRNEQFF TGTGCCAGCAGCTACCCCCGTAGACTAGCGGGGGGGCCGCCGAGAAGGAATGAGCAGTTCTTC
few TRBJ2-7 TRBD2 TRBV4-3 CASSPLRSGGYEQYF TGCGCCAGCAGCCCCCTTCGGTCGGGGGGCTACGAGCAGTACTTC
- TRBJ2-5 TRBD1 TRBV25-1 CASSESGQGVQETQYF TGTGCCAGCAGTGAGTCCGGACAGGGCGTCCAAGAGACCCAGTACTTC
- TRBJ1-5 - TRBV4-1 CASSPMGVLGQPQHF TGCGCCAGCAGCCCTATGGGGGTTTTGGGGCAGCCCCAGCATTTT
few TRBJ2-7 - TRBV7-9 CASSNKKEQGPGLF TGTGCCAGCAGTAATAAAAAAGAGCAGGGCCCCGGACTGTTC
- TRBJ2-2 TRBD1 TRBV10-3 CAIGAGTGVVGELFF TGTGCCATCGGAGCCGGGACAGGGGTGGTCGGGGAGCTGTTTTTT
many TRBJ1-2 - TRBV9 CASSVERSGTNYGYTF TGTGCCAGCAGCGTAGAGCGGTCCGGAACTAACTATGGCTACACCTTC
few TRBJ2-1 - TRBV29-1 CSVATDSQGVVDEQFF TGCAGCGTTGCGACTGACAGCCAGGGAGTCGTCGATGAGCAGTTCTTC
few TRBJ1-5 - TRBV7-9 CASSTDTNQPQHF TGTGCCAGCAGCACGGACACTAATCAGCCCCAGCATTTT
few TRBJ1-5 TRBD1 TRBV12-3/TRBV12-4 CASSPSSGTANQPQHF TGTGCCAGCAGTCCCTCCTCCGGGACAGCTAATCAGCCCCAGCATTTT
few TRBJ2-5 - TRBV5-1 CASSFSVPEETQYF TGCGCCAGCAGCTTCAGCGTCCCTGAAGAGACCCAGTACTTC
few TRBJ1-4 - TRBV10-2 CASSEGHGGEKLFF TGCGCCAGCAGTGAAGGACACGGAGGGGAAAAACTGTTTTTT
few TRBJ2-3 - TRBV5-1 CASSTPDLSTQYF TGCGCCAGCAGTACTCCGGACCTCTCAACGCAGTATTTT
few TRBJ1-1 - TRBV7-8 CASSLALGPATEAFF TGTGCCAGCAGCTTAGCACTTGGGCCGGCTACTGAAGCTTTCTTT
few TRBJ1-5 TRBD1 TRBV7-2 CASGYRGQQPQHF TGTGCCAGCGGATACAGGGGGCAACAGCCCCAGCATTTT
- TRBJ2-1 - TRBV11-2 CASSWDQRHEQFF TGTGCCAGCAGCTGGGACCAGCGCCATGAGCAGTTCTTC
few TRBJ2-1 - TRBV4-3 CASSQVFDVNNEQFF TGCGCCAGCAGCCAAGTTTTTGACGTTAATAATGAGCAGTTCTTC
few TRBJ1-2 - TRBV7-8 CASSLAFPGGDYGYTF TGTGCCAGCAGCTTAGCTTTCCCGGGGGGCGACTATGGCTACACCTTC
- TRBJ1-2 TRBD1 TRBV29-1 CSVGQGGNYGYTF TGCAGCGTTGGACAGGGGGGTAACTATGGCTACACCTTC
many TRBJ1-4 TRBD1 TRBV12-3/TRBV12-4 CASIADQGAHEKLFF TGTGCCAGCATTGCTGATCAGGGGGCGCATGAAAAACTGTTTTTT
many TRBJ2-3 TRBD1 TRBV7-3 CASSRTGQRTDTQYF TGTGCCAGCAGCCGGACAGGGCAACGCACAGATACGCAGTATTTT